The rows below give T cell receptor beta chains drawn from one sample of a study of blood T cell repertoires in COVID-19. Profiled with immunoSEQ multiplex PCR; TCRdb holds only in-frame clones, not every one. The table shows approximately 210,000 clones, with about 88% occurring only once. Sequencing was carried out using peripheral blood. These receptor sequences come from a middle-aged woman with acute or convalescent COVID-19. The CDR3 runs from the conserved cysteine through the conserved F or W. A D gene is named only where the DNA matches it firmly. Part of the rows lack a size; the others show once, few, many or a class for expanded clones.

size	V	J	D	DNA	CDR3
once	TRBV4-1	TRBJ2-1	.	TGCGCCAGCAGCCAACCCTTACGGGGGAGTAACAATGAGCAGTTCTTC	CASSQPLRGSNNEQFF
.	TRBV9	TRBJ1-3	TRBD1	TGTGCCAGCAGCGGCCAGGGGGGTTCGGGAAACACCATATATTTT	CASSGQGGSGNTIYF
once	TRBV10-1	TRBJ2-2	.	TGCGCCAGCAGTGATATCAGGGTTCCCGGGGAGCTGTTTTTT	CASSDIRVPGELFF
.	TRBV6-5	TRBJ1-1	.	TGTGCCAGCACCATATCGGGGGTAGTGAACACTGAAGCTTTCTTT	CASTISGVVNTEAFF
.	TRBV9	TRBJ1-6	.	TGTGCCAGCAGCGCCGAGCAGGGGTGGCTTCCTAATTCACCCCTCCACTTT	CASSAEQGWLPNSPLHF
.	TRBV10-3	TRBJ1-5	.	TGTGCCATCAGTGCCTCCGGGCCGGGGGGGCCCAATCAGCCCCAGCATTTT	CAISASGPGGPNQPQHF
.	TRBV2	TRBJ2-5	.	TGTGCCAGCAGTGCCCAGGGTCAAGAGACCCAGTACTTC	CASSAQGQETQYF
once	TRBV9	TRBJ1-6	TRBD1	TGTGCCAGCAGCAATGACAGGGGAGATAATTCACCCCTCCACTTT	CASSNDRGDNSPLHF
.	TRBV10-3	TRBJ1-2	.	TGTGCCATCAGTGAAGCAGGGAACTATGGCTACACCTTC	CAISEAGNYGYTF
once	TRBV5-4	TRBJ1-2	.	TGTGCCAGCAGCTTGGGTAGGAGTAGAAACTATGGCTACACCTTC	CASSLGRSRNYGYTF
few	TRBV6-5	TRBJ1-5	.	TGTGCCTCCTCCTTGTTGCCCGGGAGCAATCAGCCCCAGCATTTT	CASSLLPGSNQPQHF
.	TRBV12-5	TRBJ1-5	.	TGTGCTAGTGGTTTAATATTGGGGCAAGGGGGCAATCAGCCCCAGCATTTT	CASGLILGQGGNQPQHF
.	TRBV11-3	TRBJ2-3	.	TGTGCCAGCAGCTTAGGGCCAACAGATACGCAGTATTTT	CASSLGPTDTQYF
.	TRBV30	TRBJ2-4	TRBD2	TGTGCCTTTGGACTAGCGGGCCCTGTTGGGGGCATTCAGTACTTC	CAFGLAGPVGGIQYF
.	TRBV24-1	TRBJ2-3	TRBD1	TGTGCCACCAGTGCCCCAGGACAGGTTAGGTGGGATACGCAGTATTTT	CATSAPGQVRWDTQYF
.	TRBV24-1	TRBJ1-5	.	TGTGCCACCAGTGATTTCAGAGGTCAGCCCCAGCATTTT	CATSDFRGQPQHF
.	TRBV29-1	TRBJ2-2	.	TGCAGCCTAGCAGGAGACACCGGGGAGCTGTTTTTT	CSLAGDTGELFF
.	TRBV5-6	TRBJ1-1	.	TGTGCCAGCAGCCGCGAAATGAACACTGAAGCTTTCTTT	CASSREMNTEAFF
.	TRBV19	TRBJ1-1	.	TGTGCCAGTAGTATAGGACGGGCTGAAGCTTTCTTT	CASSIGRAEAFF
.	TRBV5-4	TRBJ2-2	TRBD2	TGTGCCAGCAGCTTAGCGGGGGGGCATACCGGGGAGCTGTTTTTT	CASSLAGGHTGELFF
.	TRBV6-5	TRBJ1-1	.	TGTGCCAGCTTTCCACAACTGAACACTGAAGCTTTCTTT	CASFPQLNTEAFF
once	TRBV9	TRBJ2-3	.	TGTGCCAGCAGCCAACGCCCCATTCTAAATACGCAGTATTTT	CASSQRPILNTQYF
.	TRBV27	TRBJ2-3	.	TGTGCCAGCAGTTCCTCTATAATCCGGACTATCCACACAGATACGCAGTATTTT	CASSSSIIRTIHTDTQYF
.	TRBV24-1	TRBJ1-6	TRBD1	TGTGCCACCAACTTTACCCCTCAGACAGGGTCCTATAATTCACCCCTCCACTTT	CATNFTPQTGSYNSPLHF